The sample holds many counts of the clone carrying this TCR beta chain. The entry originates in a study of T-cell reconstitution after alpha-beta-depleted transplantation in children. J was trimmed by 0 bases and V by 3 bases; bases with no gene match: 6. Germline loops: CDR1 SGHAT, CDR2 FQNNGV. This CDR3 comprises 18 residues. Preparation of the TCRbeta library was carried out with unique molecular identifiers. TCRdb fed the PCR reads into MiXCR, producing one record per CDR3 protein. The sample has roughly 500,000 distinct CDR3 sequences; 9.5% to 15% are singletons. The sample in question was PBMCs from the stem cell graft donor, obtained from the stem cell graft. The rearrangement joins TRBV11-2 to TRBJ2-3, with 13 bases aligning to TRBD2. The source is a human donor who donated a stem cell graft to a child with combined immunodeficiency. The CDR3 DNA sequence: TGTGCCAGCAGCTTCGGACTAGCGGGAGTCCCTAGCACAGATACGCAGTATTTT. Translated, it gives CASSFGLAGVPSTDTQYF.